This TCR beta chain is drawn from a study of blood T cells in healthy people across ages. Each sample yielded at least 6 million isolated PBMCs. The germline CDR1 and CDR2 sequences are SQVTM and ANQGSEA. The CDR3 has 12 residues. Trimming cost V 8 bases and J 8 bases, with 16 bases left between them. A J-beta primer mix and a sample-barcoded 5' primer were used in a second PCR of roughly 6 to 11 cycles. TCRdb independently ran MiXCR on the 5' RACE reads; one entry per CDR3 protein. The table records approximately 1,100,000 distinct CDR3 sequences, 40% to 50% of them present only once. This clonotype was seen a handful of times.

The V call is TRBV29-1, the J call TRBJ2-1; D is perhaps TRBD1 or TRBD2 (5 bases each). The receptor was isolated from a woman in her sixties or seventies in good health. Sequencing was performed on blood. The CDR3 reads CSTPGTLHEQFF. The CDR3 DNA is TGCAGCACTCCCGGGACCCTGCATGAGCAGTTCTTC.